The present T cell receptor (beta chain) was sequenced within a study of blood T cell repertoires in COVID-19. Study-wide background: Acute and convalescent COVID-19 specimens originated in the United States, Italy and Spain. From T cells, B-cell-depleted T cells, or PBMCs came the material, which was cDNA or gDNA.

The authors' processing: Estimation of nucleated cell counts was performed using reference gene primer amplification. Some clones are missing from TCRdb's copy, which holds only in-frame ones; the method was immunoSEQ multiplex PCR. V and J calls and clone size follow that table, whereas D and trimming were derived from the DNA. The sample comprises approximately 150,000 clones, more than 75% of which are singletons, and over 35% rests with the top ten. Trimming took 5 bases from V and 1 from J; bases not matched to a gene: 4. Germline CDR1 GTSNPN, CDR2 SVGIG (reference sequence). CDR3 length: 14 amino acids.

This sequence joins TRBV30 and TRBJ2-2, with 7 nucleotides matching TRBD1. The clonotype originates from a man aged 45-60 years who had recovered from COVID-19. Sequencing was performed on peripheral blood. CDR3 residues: CAWATGVNTGELFF. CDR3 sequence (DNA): TGTGCCTGGGCCACAGGGGTGAACACCGGGGAGCTGTTTTTT.